This T cell receptor beta chain stems from a study of T cells after yellow fever vaccination. The V and J ends lost 5 bases and 2 bases respectively, with 11 bases between them. Germline V gene data show CDR1 as LGHNA and CDR2 as YSLEER. This CDR3 contains 14 residues. Whole-study results and caveats: A weaker secondary response peaked on day 5, the primary on day 15.

TCRdb reprocessed the 5' RACE reads with MiXCR, giving one entry per CDR3 protein. The table records over 150,000 distinct CDR3 sequences, approximately 6.2% of them present only once. This clonotype was found many times. The antigen is unknown. The specimen comprised CD4+ T cells sorted from PBMCs, sampled on the day of the first yellow fever vaccination. This chain joins TRBV4-3 and TRBJ2-3, with a weak D call TRBD2 (5 bases). The TCR originated in a man aged 18 to 35 who received the YFV17D yellow fever vaccine. CDR3 DNA sequence: TGCGCCAGCAGCGCCAGGACTTTCACAGATACGCAGTATTTT. Translated, it gives CASSARTFTDTQYF.